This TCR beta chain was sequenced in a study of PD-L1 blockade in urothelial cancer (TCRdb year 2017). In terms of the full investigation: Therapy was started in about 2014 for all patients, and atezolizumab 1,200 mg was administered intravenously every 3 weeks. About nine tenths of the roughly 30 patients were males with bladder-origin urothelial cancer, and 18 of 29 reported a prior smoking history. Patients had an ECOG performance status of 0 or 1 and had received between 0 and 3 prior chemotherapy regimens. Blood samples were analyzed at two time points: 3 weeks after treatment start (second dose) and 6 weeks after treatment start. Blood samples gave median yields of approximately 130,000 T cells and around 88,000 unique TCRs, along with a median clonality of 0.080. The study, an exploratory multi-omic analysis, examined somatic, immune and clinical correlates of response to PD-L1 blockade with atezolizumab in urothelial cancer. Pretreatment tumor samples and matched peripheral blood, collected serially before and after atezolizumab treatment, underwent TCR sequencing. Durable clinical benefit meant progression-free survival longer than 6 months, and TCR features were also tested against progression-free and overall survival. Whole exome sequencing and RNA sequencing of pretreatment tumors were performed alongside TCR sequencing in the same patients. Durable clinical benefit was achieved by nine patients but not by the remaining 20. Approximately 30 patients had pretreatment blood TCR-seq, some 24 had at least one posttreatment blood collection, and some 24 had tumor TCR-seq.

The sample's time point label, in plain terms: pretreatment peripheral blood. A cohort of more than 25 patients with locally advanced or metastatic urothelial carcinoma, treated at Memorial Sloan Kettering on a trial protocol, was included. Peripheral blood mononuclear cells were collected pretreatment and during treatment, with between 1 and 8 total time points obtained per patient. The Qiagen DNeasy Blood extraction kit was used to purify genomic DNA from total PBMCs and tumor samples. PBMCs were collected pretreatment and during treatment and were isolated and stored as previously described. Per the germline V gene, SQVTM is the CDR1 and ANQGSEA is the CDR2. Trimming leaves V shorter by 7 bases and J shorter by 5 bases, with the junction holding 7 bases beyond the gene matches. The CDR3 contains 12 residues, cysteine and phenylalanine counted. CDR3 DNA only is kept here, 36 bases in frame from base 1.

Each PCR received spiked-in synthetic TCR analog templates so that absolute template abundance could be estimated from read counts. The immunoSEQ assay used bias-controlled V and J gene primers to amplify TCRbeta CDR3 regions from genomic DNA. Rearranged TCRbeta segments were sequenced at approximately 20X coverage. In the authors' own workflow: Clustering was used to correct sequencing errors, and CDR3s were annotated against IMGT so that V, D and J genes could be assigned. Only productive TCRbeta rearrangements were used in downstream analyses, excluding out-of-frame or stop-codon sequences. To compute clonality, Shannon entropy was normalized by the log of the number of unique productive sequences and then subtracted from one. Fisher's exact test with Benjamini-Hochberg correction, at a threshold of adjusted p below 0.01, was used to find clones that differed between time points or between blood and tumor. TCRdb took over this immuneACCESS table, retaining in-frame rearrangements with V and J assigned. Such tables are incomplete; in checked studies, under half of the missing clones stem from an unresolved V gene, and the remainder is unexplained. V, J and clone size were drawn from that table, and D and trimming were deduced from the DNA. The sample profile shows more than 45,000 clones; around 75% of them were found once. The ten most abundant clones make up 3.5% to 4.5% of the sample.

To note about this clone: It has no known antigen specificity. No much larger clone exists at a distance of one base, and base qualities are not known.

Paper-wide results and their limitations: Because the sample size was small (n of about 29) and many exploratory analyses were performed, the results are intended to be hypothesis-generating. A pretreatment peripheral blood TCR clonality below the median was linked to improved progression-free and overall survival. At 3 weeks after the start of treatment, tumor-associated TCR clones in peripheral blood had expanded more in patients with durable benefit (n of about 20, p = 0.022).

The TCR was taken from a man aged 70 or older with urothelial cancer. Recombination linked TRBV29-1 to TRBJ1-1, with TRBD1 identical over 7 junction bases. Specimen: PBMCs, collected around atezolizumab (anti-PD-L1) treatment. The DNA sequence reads TGCAGCGCCATCCAGGGGGTAACTGAAGCTTTCTTT. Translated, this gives CSAIQGVTEAFF.